This is a list of T cell receptor beta chains from one sample in a study of blood T cell repertoires in COVID-19. TCRdb's copy holds only in-frame clones and misses some; the assay was immunoSEQ multiplex PCR. The table shows over 100,000 clones, with around 88% occurring only once. Sequencing used peripheral blood. The receptors stem from a man between 60 and 75 years old with COVID-19, enrolled during active disease. Both conserved end residues are part of each CDR3. A D gene is named only where the DNA matches it firmly. Only part of the rows carry a size: once, few, many, or a class if the clone is expanded.

d_call j_call clone_size v_call cdr3_nt cdr3_aa
- TRBJ1-1 - TRBV7-9 TGTGCCAGCAGCTTCCTAGTGGGCACTGAAGCTTTCTTT CASSFLVGTEAFF
- TRBJ2-3 - TRBV7-3 TGTGCCAGCAGTCAGGGCCCCACAGATACGCAGTATTTT CASSQGPTDTQYF
- TRBJ1-5 - TRBV18 TGTGCCAGCTCACCCCCGGGAGGGGGTAACCAGCCCCAGCATTTT CASSPPGGGNQPQHF
TRBD1 TRBJ2-2 - TRBV19 TGTGCCAGTAGTATAGAAGGGACAGGGAGGGCCGGGGAGCTGTTTTTT CASSIEGTGRAGELFF
- TRBJ1-4 - TRBV6-1 TGTGCCAGCAGTGAAGGGCAGGGGAATGAAAAACTGTTTTTT CASSEGQGNEKLFF
TRBD1 TRBJ2-5 - TRBV5-1 TGCGCCAGCAGCTTGACAGGGGGCCGGCAAGAGACCCAGTACTTC CASSLTGGRQETQYF
TRBD1 TRBJ1-1 - TRBV7-8 TGTGCCAGCAGCTCCAGAGTCGGACAGGGTGGCACTGAAGCTTTCTTT CASSSRVGQGGTEAFF
- TRBJ1-6 - TRBV15 TGTGCCACCAGCAGAGAACGGGCGACGGGGGCCCTCCACTTT CATSRERATGALHF
- TRBJ1-5 - TRBV19 TGTGCCAGTAGTATAGGGGGGCGTAGGGGTCAGCCCCAGCATTTT CASSIGGRRGQPQHF
- TRBJ1-5 - TRBV4-2 TGTGCCAGCAGCCAAGAACCCGTACCGGGGGGCAATCAGCCCCAGCATTTT CASSQEPVPGGNQPQHF
- TRBJ2-2 - TRBV9 TGTGCCAGCAGCCCCCTCGGCACCGGGGAGCTGTTTTTT CASSPLGTGELFF
- TRBJ1-1 - TRBV29-1 TGCAGCGGGTCTATCACTGAAGCTTTCTTT CSGSITEAFF
- TRBJ1-2 - TRBV9 TGTGCCAGCAGCGTAGCAGAAACAAACTATGGCTACACCTTC CASSVAETNYGYTF
- TRBJ1-4 - TRBV7-2 TGTGCCAGCAGCTTTTCCCAGGGTACTAATGAAAAACTGTTTTTT CASSFSQGTNEKLFF
TRBD2 TRBJ2-5 few TRBV9 TGTGCCAGCAGCGGCCGGGGGGGGGCGGAGACCCAGTACTTC CASSGRGGAETQYF
- TRBJ2-3 - TRBV6-5 TGTGCCAGCAGCCCGTCAGGGATGGGCACAGATACGCAGTATTTT CASSPSGMGTDTQYF
- TRBJ1-5 - TRBV19 TGTGCCAGTACGACCATTTGGGGGCTTAATCAGCCCCAGCATTTT CASTTIWGLNQPQHF
TRBD1 TRBJ1-2 - TRBV2 TGTGCCCCAAGGGACAGGGACTCTGGCTACACCTTC CAPRDRDSGYTF
- TRBJ1-6 - TRBV6-1 TGTGCCAGCAGTGAAGGGACACCCGGTGGTGCCTATAATTCACCCCTCCACTTT CASSEGTPGGAYNSPLHF
TRBD1 TRBJ1-1 once TRBV7-8 TGTGCCAGCAGCCTGATTCAGACAGGGGGGGACACTGAAGCTTTCTTT CASSLIQTGGDTEAFF
- TRBJ1-1 many TRBV6-2/TRBV6-3 TGTGCCAGCAGTTTCCGGACATCAAGGAACACTGAAGCTTTCTTT CASSFRTSRNTEAFF
- TRBJ1-3 - TRBV18 TGTGCCAGCTCAGCGACAGGCTTGAGCTCTGGAAACACCATATATTTT CASSATGLSSGNTIYF
- TRBJ2-7 - TRBV2 TGTGCCAGCAGACAGGACAGCCGTTTCTACGAGCAGTACTTC CASRQDSRFYEQYF
- TRBJ1-3 - TRBV7-2 TGTGCCAGCAGCTTACGTCGACAGGTTGGAAACACCATATATTTT CASSLRRQVGNTIYF
- TRBJ1-1 - TRBV9 TGTGCCAGCAGCGTAGTGGTAGGGGTCTCCACTGAAGCTTTCTTT CASSVVVGVSTEAFF
- TRBJ1-4 - TRBV10-3 TGTGCCATCAGGGCAGGTTCCCTTAATGAAAAACTGTTTTTT CAIRAGSLNEKLFF
- TRBJ1-6 - TRBV4-2 TGTGCCAGCAGCCAAGATTATGGGCAAAACAATTCACCCCTCCACTTT CASSQDYGQNNSPLHF
TRBD1 TRBJ2-7 once TRBV12-5 TGTGCTAGTGGACAGGGGGTTTACGAGCAGTACTTC CASGQGVYEQYF
- TRBJ1-2 - TRBV6-5 TGTGCCAGCAGTTCAGGGGACTATGGCTACACCTTC CASSSGDYGYTF
TRBD1 TRBJ1-2 - TRBV2 TGTGCCAGCAGCACGGGACAGTACTATGGCTACACCTTC CASSTGQYYGYTF
- TRBJ2-7 - TRBV10-3 TGTGCCATCAGTGAATTTAACGAGCAGTACTTC CAISEFNEQYF
TRBD1 TRBJ2-7 - TRBV12-3/TRBV12-4 TGTGCCAGCAGTTTAGTACAGGGGGACGAGCAGTACTTC CASSLVQGDEQYF
- TRBJ2-5 - TRBV19 TGTGCCAGTAGTCCACTTGGGACTGGGGGAGAGACCCAGTACTTC CASSPLGTGGETQYF
TRBD1 TRBJ1-6 - TRBV6-5 TGTGCCAGCAGACCACAGGGGGCTTGGAGTTCACCCCTCCACTTT CASRPQGAWSSPLHF
- TRBJ2-5 - TRBV18 TGTGCCAGCTCACCACGACAGCAAGAGACCCAGTACTTC CASSPRQQETQYF
- TRBJ1-3 - TRBV7-8 TGTGCCAGCAGCTTAGCCCTCCGTGGGGCGACTGGAAACACCATATATTTT CASSLALRGATGNTIYF
- TRBJ1-4 - TRBV5-6 TGTGCCAGCAGCTTAGGGGACTCGACTAATGAAAAACTGTTTTTT CASSLGDSTNEKLFF
- TRBJ1-1 - TRBV5-4 TGTGCCAGCAGCATTCCGGGACAGAACACTGAAGCTTTCTTT CASSIPGQNTEAFF
- TRBJ2-2 - TRBV4-3 TGCGCCAGCAGTGCTCAGGGGATGAACACCGGGGAGCTGTTTTTT CASSAQGMNTGELFF
- TRBJ2-7 few TRBV7-9 TGTGCCAGCAGCTTCAAGGGGCTCTCCTACGAGCAGTACTTC CASSFKGLSYEQYF
- TRBJ1-2 - TRBV6-5 TGTGCCAGCAGTCAACAGGGTAGGGATGGCTACACCTTC CASSQQGRDGYTF
TRBD1 TRBJ2-1 - TRBV7-2 TGTGCCAGCAGCCTTCCGGGACAGGGTAAATACAATGAGCAGTTCTTC CASSLPGQGKYNEQFF
TRBD1 TRBJ2-3 - TRBV7-2 TGTGCCAGCAGCGCTACAGGGGATGGCACAGATACGCAGTATTTT CASSATGDGTDTQYF
- TRBJ1-2 - TRBV6-6 TGTGCCAGCAGTTACCCCACGGGGGGAGGCTACACCTTC CASSYPTGGGYTF
- TRBJ1-6 once TRBV6-2/TRBV6-3 TGTGCCAGCAGTTACTCGAGTTTCGGGGGTGGTTCACCCCTCCACTTT CASSYSSFGGGSPLHF
- TRBJ2-7 - TRBV6-5 TGTGCCAGCAGTACCCCCTCGGGGGAGCAGTACTTC CASSTPSGEQYF
TRBD1 TRBJ1-1 - TRBV7-8 TGTGCCAGCAGCCGGACAGGGGAGAGGGCGACTGAAGCTTTCTTT CASSRTGERATEAFF
TRBD1 TRBJ1-4 - TRBV6-5 TGTGCCAGCAGTCATACAGGGGGAAAGGACGAAAAACTGTTTTTT CASSHTGGKDEKLFF
TRBD1 TRBJ2-3 - TRBV6-6 TGTGCCAGCAGTTACAGGGGGCGAGATACGCAGTATTTT CASSYRGRDTQYF
TRBD1 TRBJ2-7 - TRBV28 TGTGCCAGCAGTTTCTCCGGACAGGGAATCTACGAGCAGTACTTC CASSFSGQGIYEQYF
TRBD1 TRBJ2-7 once TRBV5-5 TGTGCCAGCAGCCTTAAGGACAGGGTCTACGAGCAGTACTTC CASSLKDRVYEQYF
TRBD2 TRBJ2-5 - TRBV7-8 TGTGCCAGCAGCCTAGCGGGGGGGCCCTGGGAGACCCAGTACTTC CASSLAGGPWETQYF
TRBD1 TRBJ1-3 - TRBV4-2 TGTGCCAGCAGCCCTAGGGCAGGGGGCAGCGGAAACACCATATATTTT CASSPRAGGSGNTIYF
TRBD1 TRBJ1-2 - TRBV11-2 TGTGCCAGCTCCGACAGGGTAGGGGCTTATGGCTACACCTTC CASSDRVGAYGYTF